The next 27 T cell receptor beta chains were all read from a single sample in a study of T cell responses to AZD1222 COVID-19 vaccine. Using immunoSEQ multiplex PCR, the repertoire was profiled, and TCRdb retains in-frame clones only, with some absent. The repertoire holds over 90,000 clones, with approximately 90% as singletons. The sequencing used peripheral blood, collected 28 days after the second AZD1222 dose. These receptors all stem from an adult who received the AZD1222 COVID-19 vaccine.

The V gene is TRBV19, the J gene TRBJ1-2; 10 nucleotides line up with TRBD1. The CDR3 consists of 15 residues. Germline-derived CDR1 and CDR2 are LNHDA and SQIVND (reference sequence). V was pared by 4 bases and J by 2 bases, with 4 bases of the junction left unmatched. The CDR3 bases are TGTGCCAGTAGTAGCATGGGACAGGGGAACTATGGCTACACCTTC. The encoded protein is CASSSMGQGNYGYTF.

V and J are TRBV4-1 and TRBJ1-3; the match to TRBD1 covers 7 bases. V lost 3 bases to trimming and J lost 1 base; unmatched junction nucleotides: 3. Germline V gene data show CDR1 as MGHRA and CDR2 as YSYEKL. The CDR3 runs 15 residues. CDR3 protein: CASSQTTGSGNTIYF. As DNA, the CDR3 is TGCGCCAGCAGCCAGACGACAGGGTCTGGAAACACCATATATTTT.

A single count supports this clone. The rearrangement joins TRBV18 to TRBJ2-3; 9 bases agree with TRBD2. Germline CDR1 reads KGHSH; CDR2 reads LQKENI. The CDR3 totals 16 residues. The V segment lost 3 bases and the J segment 2 bases; nucleotides outside the gene matches: 6. The CDR3, as DNA: TGTGCCAGCTCACCCAATAGCGGGGGAGTCACAGATACGCAGTATTTT. It translates to CASSPNSGGVTDTQYF.

This sequence joins TRBV11-2 and TRBJ2-3; a possible D gene is TRBD2 (6 bases). The CDR3 consists of 18 residues. The V gene lost 3 bases and the J gene lost 3 bases, with 22 bases spanning the gap. Germline CDR1 reads SGHAT; CDR2 reads FQNNGV. CDR3 nucleotide sequence: TGTGCCAGCAGCTTCTACTTACGAGAACACGGGGGAACAGATACGCAGTATTTT. Amino acids: CASSFYLREHGGTDTQYF.

This chain connects TRBV5-6 to TRBJ2-3; 12 nucleotides align to TRBD2. Germline V gives CDR1 SGHDT, CDR2 YYEEEE. This CDR3 has 14 residues. V was clipped by 4 bases and J by 3 bases; unmatched bases: 0. CDR3: CASSGLAGTDTQYF. CDR3 DNA sequence: TGTGCCAGCAGCGGACTAGCGGGGACAGATACGCAGTATTTT. The whole variable domain, filled in from reference TRBV5-6 and TRBJ2-3, reads DAGVTQSPTHLIKTRGQQVTLRCSPKSGHDTVSWYQQALGQGPQFIFQYYEEEERQRGNFPDRFSGHQFPNYSSELNVNALLLGDSALYLCASSGLAGTDTQYFGPGTRLTVL.

The rearrangement joins TRBV7-9 to TRBJ2-7; the match to TRBD2 covers 15 bases. Germline CDR1 is SEHNR and CDR2 is FQNEAQ (reference sequence). The CDR3 extends over 17 amino acids. Germline trimming cut 4 bases from V and 2 bases from J; bases unmatched to any gene: 6. CDR3 residues: CASSSGTSGGPTYEQYF. The CDR3 DNA is TGTGCCAGCAGCTCCGGGACTAGCGGGGGGCCGACCTACGAGCAGTACTTC.

The chain has TRBV4-1 and TRBJ2-1, with 10 bases matching TRBD2. V lost 0 bases to trimming and J lost 7 bases; unmatched junction nucleotides: 6. Germline values: CDR1 MGHRA, CDR2 YSYEKL. This CDR3 comprises 16 residues. The CDR3 coding sequence is TGCGCCAGCAGCCAAGACCTAGCGGGGGCTTTAAATGAGCAGTTCTTC. Translation gives CASSQDLAGALNEQFF.

CDR3 in DNA: TGTGCCAGCTCTAACCAGGGGTACACTGAAGCTTTCTTT. This gives the protein CASSNQGYTEAFF. The chain employs TRBV2 and TRBJ1-1; tentatively, D is TRBD1 (6 bases). The CDR3 is made up of 13 amino acids. Germline CDR1 and CDR2: SNHLY and FYNNEI. The ends were cut back, 8 bases at V and 3 bases at J, with 13 bases in the middle.

This chain links TRBV19 with TRBJ1-6; D remains unclear. This CDR3 contains 14 residues. Germline CDR1 and CDR2: LNHDA and SQIVND (reference sequence). Trimming shortened V by 6 bases and J by 7 bases, and 13 bases separated the two germline ends. The CDR3 sequence: CASRPTGTNSPLHF. The DNA of the CDR3 is TGTGCCAGTAGACCGACGGGAACCAATTCACCCCTCCACTTT.

This clone appeared once. The chain carries TRBV7-3 and TRBJ2-2; D is uncertain. CDR3 size: 14 residues. Deletions cut 7 bases from V and 0 bases from J, with 9 bases between. Germline lookup yields CDR1 SGHTA and CDR2 FQGTGA. The CDR3 DNA reads TGTGCCAGCACTTTTGACGCGAACACCGGGGAGCTGTTTTTT. It codes for CASTFDANTGELFF.

V is TRBV30 and J is TRBJ2-1, with TRBD2 matching 9 bases. CDR1 is GTSNPN, CDR2 SVGIG, per germline (reference sequence). The CDR3 runs to 15 residues. Losses at the gene ends were 0 bases for V and 2 bases for J; bases not matched to a gene: 2. Here the CDR3 reads CAWSVGGGAYNEQFF. DNA for the CDR3: TGTGCCTGGAGTGTAGGCGGGGGGGCCTACAATGAGCAGTTCTTC.

The V gene is TRBV18, the J gene TRBJ2-1; unclear D gene. The CDR3 is 13 residues long. Germline V lookup: CDR1 KGHSH, CDR2 LQKENI. Trimming shortened V by 3 bases and J by 6 bases, and 9 bases separated the two germline ends. Here the CDR3 reads CASSPLSPNEQFF. The DNA for the CDR3 is TGTGCCAGCTCACCTCTGAGCCCCAATGAGCAGTTCTTC.

The table lists this clone with a count of one. The sample holds other DNA sequences that translate to the same CDR3. The chain recombines TRBV19 with TRBJ1-2, with 7 bases fitting TRBD1. CDR3 length: 16 residues. With 3 bases clipped from V and 5 bases from J, the junction kept 12 bases outside the gene matches. The germline V gene encodes CDR1 LNHDA and CDR2 SQIVND (reference sequence). The CDR3 DNA sequence: TGTGCCAGTAGTATGCTGGACAGGCCGTTGTCTTATGGCTACACCTTC. This gives the protein CASSMLDRPLSYGYTF.

This chain connects TRBV4-3 to TRBJ2-7, with unresolved D. CDR1 and CDR2 from the germline V gene are LGHNA and YSLEER. Trimming shortened V by 0 bases and J by 4 bases, and 13 bases separated the two germline ends. The length of the CDR3 is 15 residues. This chain's CDR3 is CASSQELHAMYEQYF. The CDR3 coding sequence is TGCGCCAGCAGCCAAGAGTTACATGCGATGTACGAGCAGTACTTC.

This chain links TRBV5-8 with TRBJ1-2; D may be TRBD1 (6 bases). V gave up 2 bases and J gave up 2 bases, with 25 bases separating them. The CDR3 covers 19 residues. Germline-derived CDR1 and CDR2 are SGHTS and YDEGEE. The CDR3 sequence: CASSLRSRKAGESNYGYTF. The CDR3, as DNA: TGTGCCAGCAGCTTAAGGTCCCGAAAGGCAGGGGAGTCGAACTATGGCTACACCTTC.

The J gene is TRBJ2-3, the V gene TRBV5-6, with 10 bases that match TRBD2. CDR3 length: 16 amino acids. In germline, CDR1 is SGHDT, CDR2 YYEEEE. Trimming removed 6 bases from V and 6 bases from J; junction bases left unmatched: 13. The DNA of the CDR3 is TGTGCCAGCACCCTAGCGGGGGCCTCTTCCTGGGATACGCAGTATTTT. This codes for CASTLAGASSWDTQYF.

The chain links TRBV4-2 to TRBJ1-2, with a weak D call TRBD1 (5 bases). Germline lookup yields CDR1 LGHNA and CDR2 YNFKEQ. This CDR3 region has 13 residues. The V gene lost 4 bases and the J gene lost 4 bases, with 10 bases spanning the gap. Here the CDR3 reads CASSPGASYGYTF. CDR3 nucleotide sequence: TGTGCCAGCAGCCCTGGGGCTTCCTATGGCTACACCTTC.

This CDR3 reads CASSLGVDQPQHF. CDR3 nucleotide sequence: TGCGCCAGCAGCTTGGGTGTTGATCAGCCCCAGCATTTT. The chain joins TRBV5-1 to TRBJ1-5; D is unresolved. The CDR3 consists of 13 residues. CDR1 and CDR2 (germline): SGHRS, YFSETQ. The V end was cut by 0 bases, the J end by 5 bases, with 6 bases between.

The chain has TRBV4-1 and TRBJ2-7, with 9 nucleotides matching TRBD1. The V segment lost 1 base and the J segment 6 bases; nucleotides outside the gene matches: 7. CDR3 length: 15 residues. Germline V gene lookup returns CDR1 MGHRA and CDR2 YSYEKL. This chain's CDR3 is CASSQVRDRASEQYF. The CDR3 nucleotides are TGCGCCAGCAGCCAAGTCCGGGACAGGGCGAGCGAGCAGTACTTC.

The chain has TRBV23-1 and TRBJ1-2, with TRBD1 matching over 7 bases. TRBV23-1 is sorted into the ORF group, with uncertain function. The CDR3 loop spans 19 amino acids. With 1 base clipped from V and 4 bases from J, the junction kept 18 bases outside the gene matches. The CDR3 sequence: CASSQWGTVGGCGLYGYTF. CDR3 in DNA: TGCGCCAGCAGTCAATGGGGGACAGTAGGGGGCTGCGGTCTCTATGGCTACACCTTC.

This clone came up once. The CDR3 sequence is CASSDTNNSPLHF. CDR3 sequence (DNA): TGTGCCAGCAGCGACACTAATAATTCACCCCTCCACTTT. The gene calls are TRBV2 and TRBJ1-6; D remains unclear. From germline, CDR1 is SNHLY and CDR2 FYNNEI. The CDR3 spans 13 residues. Trimming took off 6 bases at V and 5 bases at J, with 8 bases between the two ends. Full variable domain (missing parts from reference TRBV2 and TRBJ1-6): EPEVTQTPSHQVTQMGQEVILRCVPISNHLYFYWYRQILGQKVEFLVSFYNNEISEKSEIFDDQFSVERPDGSNFTLKIRSTKLEDSAMYFCASSDTNNSPLHFGNGTRLTVT.

The chain is built from TRBV27 and TRBJ2-7; 9 nucleotides match TRBD2. The CDR3 is 14 residues long. V was pared by 5 bases and J by 3 bases, with 5 bases of the junction left unmatched. Germline-derived CDR1 and CDR2 are MNHEY and SMNVEV (reference sequence). CDR3 nucleotides: TGTGCCAGCAGTCCAAGCGGGGGGCTCTACGAGCAGTACTTC. Protein product: CASSPSGGLYEQYF.

This clone has a handful of counts. This chain links TRBV11-3 with TRBJ2-1; 7 nucleotides align to TRBD1. The V segment lost 3 bases and the J segment 6 bases; nucleotides outside the gene matches: 5. This CDR3 spans 14 amino acids. Germline values: CDR1 SGHNT, CDR2 YENEEA. In nucleotides, the CDR3 is TGTGCCAGCAGCTTCCGGGACAGCCGCAATGAGCAGTTCTTC. It specifies CASSFRDSRNEQFF.

The table lists this clone with a few counts. The chain employs TRBV9 and TRBJ1-1, with D hard to call. The germline V and J ends were trimmed by 4 bases and 5 bases, with 15 bases remaining between them. Germline V gene lookup returns CDR1 SGDLS and CDR2 YYNGEE. The CDR3 is made up of 14 amino acids. CDR3 region: CASSPLRVGTEAFF. The CDR3 nucleotides read TGTGCCAGCAGCCCCCTTAGGGTTGGGACTGAAGCTTTCTTT.

V is TRBV5-4 and J is TRBJ2-1, with TRBD2 matching over 7 bases. This CDR3 region has 14 residues. The V segment lost 2 bases and the J segment 6 bases; nucleotides outside the gene matches: 5. Germline CDR1 is SGHNT and CDR2 is YYREEE (reference sequence). The CDR3 DNA reads as TGTGCCAGCAGCTTCCAGGGCGGGGGCAATGAGCAGTTCTTC. It translates to CASSFQGGGNEQFF.

The chain carries TRBV15 and TRBJ1-5; perhaps TRBD1 as D (5 bases). V gave up 1 base and J gave up 0 bases, with 13 bases separating them. The CDR3 consists of 17 residues. Germline V gene data show CDR1 as LNHNV and CDR2 as YYDKDF (reference sequence). This CDR3 reads CATSRVGQGLSNQPQHF. The CDR3 region has the DNA TGTGCCACCAGCAGAGTAGGGCAGGGACTTAGCAATCAGCCCCAGCATTTT.

The V gene is TRBV24-1, the J gene TRBJ2-1; D is ambiguous. Trimming took 3 bases from V and 7 from J, leaving 12 bases between them. Germline assignment: CDR1 KGHDR and CDR2 SFDVKD. The CDR3 has 14 residues. CDR3 bases: TGTGCCACCAGTGATCCTTCTAGGGTAAATGAGCAGTTCTTC. Its protein product is CATSDPSRVNEQFF.